The 14 T cell receptor beta chains presented below share a single source sample, sequenced in a study of technical replicates of blood from several donors. Assay: immunoSEQ multiplex PCR; the TCRdb copy retains only in-frame clones and omits some. Of over 55,000 clones in the sample, about 96% were seen once. The sequencing sample was made of T cells isolated from PBMCs. The receptors come from a human donor in good health.

The chain joins TRBV30 to TRBJ1-2; no clear D. CDR1 is GTSNPN and CDR2 is SVGIG in the germline V gene (reference sequence). V lost 2 bases, J lost 6 bases, and 7 bases lay in between. This CDR3 spans 11 amino acids. Here the CDR3 DNA reads TGTGCCTGGAGTAACGGGGATGGCTACACCTTC. As protein: CAWSNGDGYTF.

The gene calls are TRBV11-2 and TRBJ2-7; no clear D. CDR1 is SGHAT, CDR2 FQNNGV, per germline. V was cut by 5 bases and J by 6 bases, with 14 bases left in between. The CDR3 is made up of 13 amino acids. The CDR3 bases are TGTGCCAGCAGCCGAATGAGCGTGGGCGAGCAGTACTTC. Amino acids: CASSRMSVGEQYF. Combining the CDR3 with reference TRBV11-2 and TRBJ2-7 gives the whole variable domain EAGVAQSPRYKIIEKRQSVAFWCNPISGHATLYWYQQILGQGPKLLIQFQNNGVVDDSQLPKDRFSAERLKGVDSTLKIQPAKLEDSAVYLCASSRMSVGEQYFGPGTRLTVT.

The chain is built from TRBV29-1 and TRBJ2-7, with 8 bases that match TRBD2. The germline gives CDR1 SQVTM, CDR2 ANQGSEA. The V gene end was trimmed by 7 bases and the J gene end by 2 bases; junction bases not matched to a gene: 7. CDR3 length: 13 amino acids. The CDR3 sequence: CSASSGSPYEQYF. CDR3 coding DNA: TGCAGCGCTTCCAGCGGGAGCCCCTACGAGCAGTACTTC.

V and J are TRBV4-1 and TRBJ2-2, with 8 bases identical to TRBD1. The CDR3 runs to 16 residues. Unmatched junction bases numbered 5, after V lost 3 bases and J lost 2 bases. The V gene's germline CDR1 is MGHRA and CDR2 YSYEKL. The CDR3 sequence is CASSQVQGVNTGELFF. CDR3 DNA: TGCGCCAGCAGCCAGGTACAGGGGGTAAACACCGGGGAGCTGTTTTTT.

The chain is built from TRBV28 and TRBJ2-3; a possible D gene is TRBD1 (5 bases). CDR1 and CDR2 from the germline V gene are MDHEN and SYDVKM. Trimming left V 1 base short and J 4 bases short, with 9 bases between. The CDR3 has 14 amino acids. CDR3 in DNA: TGTGCCAGCAGTTTATTCCAGGGCCCAGATACGCAGTATTTT. It codes for CASSLFQGPDTQYF.

The CDR3 reads CASSFSGRGIETQYF. CDR3 nucleotide sequence: TGTGCCAGCAGTTTTAGCGGGAGGGGGATAGAGACCCAGTACTTC. The V call is TRBV6-1, the J call TRBJ2-5; 11 positions agree with TRBD2. The CDR3 is 15 residues long. CDR1 is MNHNS and CDR2 is SASEGT in the germline V gene. With 5 bases clipped from V and 4 bases from J, the junction kept 6 bases outside the gene matches.

V is TRBV28 and J is TRBJ2-3; the match to TRBD2 covers 11 bases. V shed 5 bases and J 2 bases; nucleotides not matched to a gene: 3. The V gene's germline CDR1 is MDHEN and CDR2 SYDVKM. The CDR3 loop spans 15 amino acids. The CDR3 DNA reads as TGTGCCAGCAGTCCGGGACTAGCGGTCACAGATACGCAGTATTTT. It encodes CASSPGLAVTDTQYF.

The rearrangement links TRBV5-4 to TRBJ1-2; D gene uncertain. The germline V and J ends were trimmed by 4 bases and 6 bases, with 16 bases remaining between them. There are 14 residues in the CDR3. Germline CDR1 reads SGHNT; CDR2 reads YYREEE (reference sequence). The CDR3 here is CASSPTRVFDGYTF. Written as DNA, the CDR3 is TGTGCCAGCAGCCCTACGAGGGTATTCGATGGCTACACCTTC.

V usage is TRBV10-3 and J usage is TRBJ2-7, with D perhaps matching TRBD1 (8 bases). This CDR3 contains 15 residues. Per the germline V gene, CDR1 is ENHRY and CDR2 is SYGVKD. V lost 1 base and J lost 4, with 14 bases in between. The CDR3 here is CAISELGQGGYEQYF. CDR3 nucleotide sequence: TGTGCCATCAGTGAGTTAGGACAGGGAGGGTACGAGCAGTACTTC.

The rearrangement uses TRBV10-3 and TRBJ1-1, with 9 positions matching TRBD1. V lost 5 bases, J lost 3 bases, and 4 bases stayed unmatched. Germline-derived CDR1 and CDR2 are ENHRY and SYGVKD. CDR3 length: 14 amino acids. CDR3 coding DNA: TGTGCCATCAGTAGACAGGGGGATTACACTGAAGCTTTCTTT. Its translation: CAISRQGDYTEAFF.

The chain carries TRBV11-2 and TRBJ2-7; D is uncertain. The CDR3 spans 12 residues. Germline V gene data show CDR1 as SGHAT and CDR2 as FQNNGV. The V end lost 2 bases, the J end lost 3 bases, and 5 bases lay between the germline ends. Written as DNA, the CDR3 is TGTGCCAGCAGCTTATCTCTCTACGAGCAGTACTTC. Translating gives CASSLSLYEQYF.

The chain employs TRBV13 and TRBJ2-1, with TRBD2 identical over 9 bases. The CDR3 covers 15 residues. J was trimmed by 9 bases and V by 5 bases; bases with no gene match: 11. The germline gives CDR1 PRHDT, CDR2 FYEKMQ (reference sequence). This chain's CDR3 is CASSRTGLALTEQFF. The CDR3 DNA follows: TGTGCCAGCAGCCGAACGGGACTAGCCCTAACTGAGCAGTTCTTC. The variable domain in full, completed from reference TRBV13 and TRBJ2-1, reads AAGVIQSPRHLIKEKRETATLKCYPIPRHDTVYWYQQGPGQDPQFLISFYEKMQSDKGSIPDRFSAQQFSDYHSELNMSSLELGDSALYFCASSRTGLALTEQFFGPGTRLTVL.

V and J are TRBV5-1 and TRBJ1-4, with a tentative D call TRBD1 (5 bases). V dropped 4 bases and J dropped 0 bases, with 16 bases sitting between them. Germline loops: CDR1 SGHRS, CDR2 YFSETQ. This CDR3 has 17 residues. The CDR3 DNA reads TGCGCCAGCAGCCTCCGGGGGGGTTATTCAACTAATGAAAAACTGTTTTTT. Residues: CASSLRGGYSTNEKLFF.

The gene calls are TRBV4-1 and TRBJ1-2; D not resolved. The CDR3 is made up of 15 amino acids. V lost 6 bases and J lost 4, with 18 bases in between. CDR1 and CDR2 (germline): MGHRA, YSYEKL. The CDR3 reads CASRQLGRGGYGYTF. The CDR3 coding sequence is TGCGCCAGCAGGCAATTAGGTCGGGGAGGCTATGGCTACACCTTC.